This T cell receptor (beta chain) was found in a study of CD8 T cells in ankylosing spondylitis. Trimming pared 4 bases from V and 0 bases from J, leaving 6 bases between. From germline, CDR1 is ENHRY and CDR2 SYGVKD. The CDR3 spans 13 residues. Using its own MiXCR run on the 5' RACE reads, TCRdb lists one record per CDR3 protein. The data show 400,000 or so distinct CDR3 sequences, approximately 26% seen once. The sample holds a few counts of this clonotype. Its matching antigen is unknown. General study findings and limits: Apparently characteristic of ankylosing spondylitis blood was a TCR beta motif (about eight highly homologous variants).

Sequencing input: blood, either unsorted or a sorted T cell fraction (not recorded which). The J gene is TRBJ1-1, the V gene TRBV10-3, with a possible D match to TRBD1 (6 bases). The sequence was obtained from a male donor with ankylosing spondylitis. CDR3 sequence (DNA): TGTGCCATCAGTGGGACAGTGAACACTGAAGCTTTCTTT. Residues: CAISGTVNTEAFF.